Below are 31 T cell receptor beta chains sequenced from a single sample in a study of blood T cells in healthy people across ages. PCR was performed a second time for about 7 to 12 cycles using a sample-barcoded 5' primer and a J-beta primer mix. TCRdb used MiXCR to reprocess the 5' RACE reads, holding one entry per CDR3 protein. The repertoire includes hundreds of thousands of distinct CDR3 sequences, about 42% of them detected once, and under 20% sits in the top ten. Sequencing was done on a sample of blood. The origin of the receptors is a man between 60 and 75 years old in good health.

V is TRBV6-5 and J is TRBJ2-5, with TRBD2 matching 10 bases. The CDR3 runs to 16 residues. CDR1 is MNHEY and CDR2 is SVGAGI in the germline V gene. The V gene end was trimmed by 10 bases and the J gene end by 0 bases; junction bases not matched to a gene: 11. In DNA form, the CDR3 reads TGTGCCACCTGGTCTAGCGGGGGCCCTTACCAAGAGACCCAGTACTTC. Protein product: CATWSSGGPYQETQYF.

The chain has TRBV10-1 and TRBJ2-4, with 13 bases aligning to TRBD2. With V trimmed by 6 bases and J by 15 bases, 11 bases remained unmatched. Per the germline V gene, CDR1 is WNHNN and CDR2 is SYGVQD (reference sequence). The CDR3 sequence is 14 residues long. The CDR3 DNA reads as TGCGCCAGCAGCGCCGGACTAGCGGGGGCACTTCTGTACTTC. As protein: CASSAGLAGALLYF.

The chain uses TRBV25-1 and TRBJ2-3; D is unclear. Looked up from germline, CDR1 is MGHDK and CDR2 is SYGVNS. Trimming stripped 4 bases from V and 2 bases from J, with 4 bases between. This CDR3 contains 12 residues. In DNA form, the CDR3 reads TGTGCCAGCAGTGCACACACAGATACGCAGTATTTT. Translating gives CASSAHTDTQYF.

This clonotype was seen a few times. V gene TRBV20-1 combines with J gene TRBJ2-5, with 13 bases fitting TRBD2. The V segment lost 4 bases and the J segment 5 bases; nucleotides outside the gene matches: 7. Germline CDR1 DFQATT, CDR2 SNEGSKA (reference sequence). The CDR3 contains 15 residues. CDR3 residues: CSANPTSGGRETQYF. The CDR3 DNA follows: TGCAGTGCTAATCCGACTAGCGGGGGGAGGGAGACCCAGTACTTC.

CDR3 sequence: CASSRPKAGGIGEQYF. In nucleotides, the CDR3 is TGTGCCAGTAGTCGGCCGAAAGCCGGGGGAATCGGAGAGCAGTACTTC. The chain joins TRBV19 to TRBJ2-7; D perhaps matches TRBD2 (6 bases). The germline V gene encodes CDR1 LNHDA and CDR2 SQIVND (reference sequence). V was pared by 5 bases and J by 7 bases, with 24 bases between. The CDR3 consists of 16 residues.

The V and J genes are TRBV5-1 and TRBJ1-4; D remains unclear. This CDR3 spans 14 amino acids. V was shortened by 5 bases and J by 3 bases, with 11 bases between the two germline ends. Germline V CDR1 and CDR2: SGHRS, YFSETQ. This CDR3 is CASRDGGANEKLFF. As DNA, the CDR3 is TGCGCCAGCAGGGATGGCGGAGCTAATGAAAAACTGTTTTTT.

V usage is TRBV11-1 and J usage is TRBJ2-2; D unresolved. From germline, CDR1 is SGHAT and CDR2 FQDESV (reference sequence). The CDR3 covers 14 residues. The V and J ends lost 8 bases and 1 base respectively, with 11 bases between them. Written as DNA, the CDR3 is TGTGCCAGCGAGGCGGCCATGAACACCGGGGAGCTGTTTTTT. Translating gives CASEAAMNTGELFF. Looking up the rest from reference TRBV11-1 and TRBJ2-2 gives the full variable domain: EAEVAQSPRYKITEKSQAVAFWCDPISGHATLYWYRQILGQGPELLVQFQDESVVDDSQLPKDRFSAERLKGVDSTLKIQPAELGDSAMYLCASEAAMNTGELFFGEGSRLTVL.

This clonotype appeared a few times. This sequence joins TRBV20-1 and TRBJ2-1; 11 bases map to TRBD2. Germline CDR1 DFQATT, CDR2 SNEGSKA (reference sequence). The CDR3 is made up of 13 amino acids. The trim removed 0 bases at V and 15 bases at J, leaving 7 bases unmatched. The CDR3 reads CSARELAGGPRFF. CDR3 in DNA: TGCAGTGCTAGAGAGTTAGCGGGGGGGCCCCGGTTCTTC.

The chain joins TRBV2 to TRBJ2-3; D gene uncertain. Trimming took 8 bases from V and 6 from J, leaving 15 bases between them. CDR1 is SNHLY, CDR2 FYNNEI, per germline. There are 13 residues in the CDR3. The CDR3 DNA follows: TGTGCCAGCGTTTTCAGCCGAGTGGATACGCAGTATTTT. Amino acid sequence: CASVFSRVDTQYF.

This clonotype was counted only a few times. The chain is built from TRBV5-1 and TRBJ2-1; no firm D call. CDR1 is SGHRS, CDR2 YFSETQ, per germline. The CDR3 is 13 residues long. V was trimmed by 4 bases and J by 1 base, leaving 6 bases between them. CDR3 region: CASSPYSYNEQFF. CDR3 in DNA: TGCGCCAGCAGCCCCTATTCCTACAATGAGCAGTTCTTC.

This clonotype was recorded a few times. V is TRBV4-3 and J is TRBJ2-1; 7 bases line up with TRBD2. The CDR3 spans 17 residues. Trimming cost V 4 bases and J 6 bases; bases outside gene matches: 15. The germline V gene has CDR1 LGHNA and CDR2 YSLEER. The CDR3, as DNA: TGCGCCAGCAGCCCTCTAATTGTCGGGGGGTTGGGCAATGAGCAGTTCTTC. Protein: CASSPLIVGGLGNEQFF.

This chain connects TRBV20-1 to TRBJ2-7, with 8 bases lining up with TRBD1. The length of the CDR3 is 14 residues. CDR1 is DFQATT, CDR2 SNEGSKA, per germline (reference sequence). Germline trimming cut 5 bases from V and 3 bases from J; bases unmatched to any gene: 9. The CDR3 reads CSARKQGASYEQYF. In DNA form, the CDR3 reads TGCAGTGCTCGGAAGCAGGGGGCGAGCTACGAGCAGTACTTC.

This chain links TRBV10-3 with TRBJ1-3, with unresolved D. Trimming took off 3 bases at V and 0 bases at J, with 15 bases between the two ends. The CDR3 runs to 17 residues. Per germline, CDR1 ENHRY and CDR2 SYGVKD. CDR3 sequence (DNA): TGTGCCATCAGTGACCTAGGGTCGGGAACCTCTGGAAACACCATATATTTT. This translates into CAISDLGSGTSGNTIYF.

This clonotype was recorded only once. This chain links TRBV27 with TRBJ2-7, with 12 bases lining up with TRBD2. The CDR3 loop spans 17 amino acids. Germline assignment: CDR1 MNHEY and CDR2 SMNVEV (reference sequence). The V segment lost 4 bases and the J segment 7 bases; nucleotides outside the gene matches: 14. The CDR3 coding sequence is TGTGCCAGCAGTTCCGTACTAGCGGGGGGAGAGTGGGATGAGCAGTACTTC. It translates to CASSSVLAGGEWDEQYF.

The V gene is TRBV12-3 or TRBV12-4, the J gene TRBJ2-3; 7 bases match TRBD2. The V gene end was trimmed by 3 bases and the J gene end by 2 bases; junction bases not matched to a gene: 5. This CDR3 has 15 residues. The CDR3 protein is CASSFGAGNTDTQYF. For the CDR3, the DNA is TGTGCCAGCAGTTTCGGAGCGGGGAACACAGATACGCAGTATTTT.

The chain couples TRBV7-6 to TRBJ1-2; D is undetermined. Per germline, CDR1 SGHVS and CDR2 FNYEAQ. The CDR3 is 17 residues long. The V gene lost 4 bases and the J gene lost 3 bases, with 21 bases spanning the gap. The chain's CDR3 is CASSSSRGAGVDYGYTF. The CDR3 coding sequence is TGTGCCAGCAGCTCTTCCAGAGGTGCCGGAGTCGACTATGGCTACACCTTC.

The genes are TRBV20-1 and TRBJ1-5, with D hard to call. With 0 bases removed from V and 3 bases from J, the gap between germline ends came to 9 bases. Germline V gene data show CDR1 as DFQATT and CDR2 as SNEGSKA (reference sequence). CDR3 length: 14 amino acids. The CDR3 protein is CSARDRSNNQPQHF. CDR3 nucleotides: TGCAGTGCTAGAGACAGGAGCAACAATCAGCCCCAGCATTTT.

A remark on this clonotype: Its ends do not fully match the called genes, so a read error is possible. The CDR3 loop is CASSPGLAGGQGTQYF. In DNA, the CDR3 is TGCGCCAGCAGCCCCGGTTTAGCGGGGGGGCAAGGGACCCAGTACTTC. This chain links TRBV4-3 with TRBJ2-7; 11 nucleotides line up with TRBD2. The assigned J gene may be wrong: the sequence end matches TRBJ2-5 better. The germline V gene encodes CDR1 LGHNA and CDR2 YSLEER. This CDR3 spans 16 amino acids.

The chain employs TRBV7-2 and TRBJ2-3, with D possibly being TRBD2 (6 bases). Trimming pared 3 bases from V and 2 bases from J, leaving 15 bases between. The germline V gene has CDR1 SGHTA and CDR2 FQGNSA. This CDR3 comprises 16 residues. The CDR3 DNA reads TGTGCCAGCAGCTTCGCCCCGGGACTGGACACAGATACGCAGTATTTT. Translated: CASSFAPGLDTDTQYF. The entire variable domain, with the rest obtained from reference TRBV7-2 and TRBJ2-3, is as follows: GAGVSQSPSNKVTEKGKDVELRCDPISGHTALYWYRQSLGQGLEFLIYFQGNSAPDKSGLPSDRFSAERTGGSVSTLTIQRTQQEDSAVYLCASSFAPGLDTDTQYFGPGTRLTVL.

This chain connects TRBV4-3 to TRBJ1-2; possibly TRBD1 for D (5 bases). CDR3 length equals 16 residues. Germline V gene sequence: CDR1 LGHNA, CDR2 YSLEER. The V end was cut by 2 bases, the J end by 3 bases, with 16 bases between. The CDR3 here is CASSQNRRQRYYGYTF. CDR3 nucleotides: TGCGCCAGCAGCCAAAATAGGCGACAGCGTTACTATGGCTACACCTTC.

This clonotype has just a few counts. V usage is TRBV29-1 and J usage is TRBJ1-4; D not certain. Germline CDR1 SQVTM, CDR2 ANQGSEA. Between the trimmed V and J ends, which lost 5 bases and 5 bases, there was a span of 12 bases. CDR3 length equals 13 residues. The CDR3 DNA sequence: TGCAGCGTTAGTCGGAGTTCAAATGAAAAACTGTTTTTT. Encoded protein: CSVSRSSNEKLFF.

The rearrangement joins TRBV30 to TRBJ2-2; D is possibly TRBD1 (6 bases). The CDR3 has 14 amino acids. Deletions cut 4 bases from V and 4 bases from J, with 13 bases between. Germline lookup yields CDR1 GTSNPN and CDR2 SVGIG (reference sequence). The chain's CDR3 is CAWTTGSFTGELFF. The CDR3 DNA reads TGTGCCTGGACTACAGGGTCTTTCACCGGGGAGCTGTTTTTT.

V and J are TRBV12-3 or TRBV12-4 and TRBJ2-5; 8 nucleotides align to TRBD1. The CDR3 has 15 amino acids. After removal of 6 bases from V and 2 bases from J, the junction contained 8 bases not matched to a gene. CDR3 sequence (DNA): TGTGCCAGCAGACCTCGGGACAGGCCTCAAGAGACCCAGTACTTC. Protein: CASRPRDRPQETQYF.

In its sample, this clonotype was seen a few times. The chain joins TRBV20-1 to TRBJ1-2, with D possibly being TRBD1 (5 bases). The CDR3 has 16 residues. Trimming shortened V by 5 bases and J by 5 bases, and 24 bases separated the two germline ends. The V gene's germline CDR1 is DFQATT and CDR2 SNEGSKA (reference sequence). The CDR3 nucleotides read TGCAGTGCTTTCCCCAGCCGGAGAGGGGCCTTGTATGGCTACACCTTC. Protein sequence: CSAFPSRRGALYGYTF.

This clonotype turned up a few times. This chain uses TRBV27 with TRBJ2-6; D gene uncertain. The germline gives CDR1 MNHEY, CDR2 SMNVEV (reference sequence). The V and J ends lost 3 bases and 2 bases respectively, with 11 bases between them. CDR3 size: 16 residues. The CDR3 DNA reads TGTGCCAGCAGTTTCGCATCGCCTCCTGGGGCCAACGTCCTGACTTTC. As protein: CASSFASPPGANVLTF.

CDR3 sequence reads: CSDPGRPAGTMFNYGYTF. In nucleotides, the CDR3 is TGCAGCGATCCGGGGCGCCCGGCAGGAACGATGTTTAACTATGGCTACACCTTC. The chain has TRBV29-1 and TRBJ1-2, with D possibly matching TRBD1 (5 bases). CDR1 is SQVTM, CDR2 ANQGSEA, per germline. The length of the CDR3 is 18 residues. Trimming cost V 7 bases and J 1 base, with 28 bases left between them.

This clonotype was seen a handful of times. This rearrangement joins TRBV6-1 to TRBJ2-1, with TRBD2 matching 9 bases. The trim removed 6 bases at V and 2 bases at J, leaving 17 bases unmatched. The CDR3 consists of 19 residues. CDR1 and CDR2 (germline): MNHNS, SASEGT. The CDR3 protein is CASSQGRNRRGGAYNEQFF. In DNA, the CDR3 is TGTGCCAGCAGCCAGGGACGGAATAGGCGGGGGGGGGCCTACAATGAGCAGTTCTTC.

The chain has TRBV7-2 and TRBJ1-1; perhaps TRBD1 as D (5 bases). This CDR3 has 16 amino acids. V lost 5 bases, J lost 1 base, and 17 bases lay in between. CDR1 is SGHTA, CDR2 FQGNSA, per germline. As DNA, the CDR3 is TGTGCCAGCAGCCCATACCTGGGGGGGAGGAACACTGAAGCTTTCTTT. This encodes CASSPYLGGRNTEAFF.

The chain carries TRBV7-2 and TRBJ2-1; a weak D match, TRBD2 (5 bases). The CDR3 totals 15 residues. V lost 5 bases and J 3 bases, leaving 14 bases between the germline ends. CDR1 SGHTA and CDR2 FQGNSA come from the germline V gene. The CDR3 sequence: CASSPRGRSYNEQFF. The DNA of the CDR3 is TGTGCCAGCAGCCCCCGGGGAAGAAGCTACAATGAGCAGTTCTTC.

This clonotype was detected a few times. The chain couples TRBV5-1 to TRBJ2-7; TRBD2 is a possible D gene (6 bases). Deletions cut 4 bases from V and 5 bases from J, with 19 bases between. From germline, CDR1 is SGHRS and CDR2 YFSETQ. This CDR3 has 15 amino acids. CDR3 nucleotides: TGCGCCAGCAGCCCGGGAGACCTCAAAATGAACGAGCAGTACTTC. Residues: CASSPGDLKMNEQYF.

CDR3 DNA sequence: TGTGCCAGCAGCTCGTATAGCGGGGCGGCCTACACAGATACGCAGTATTTT. It encodes CASSSYSGAAYTDTQYF. The rearrangement links TRBV7-2 to TRBJ2-3, with 8 bases that match TRBD2. Germline V gives CDR1 SGHTA, CDR2 FQGNSA. CDR3 length: 17 amino acids. V was pared by 4 bases and J by 2 bases, with 11 bases of the junction left unmatched.